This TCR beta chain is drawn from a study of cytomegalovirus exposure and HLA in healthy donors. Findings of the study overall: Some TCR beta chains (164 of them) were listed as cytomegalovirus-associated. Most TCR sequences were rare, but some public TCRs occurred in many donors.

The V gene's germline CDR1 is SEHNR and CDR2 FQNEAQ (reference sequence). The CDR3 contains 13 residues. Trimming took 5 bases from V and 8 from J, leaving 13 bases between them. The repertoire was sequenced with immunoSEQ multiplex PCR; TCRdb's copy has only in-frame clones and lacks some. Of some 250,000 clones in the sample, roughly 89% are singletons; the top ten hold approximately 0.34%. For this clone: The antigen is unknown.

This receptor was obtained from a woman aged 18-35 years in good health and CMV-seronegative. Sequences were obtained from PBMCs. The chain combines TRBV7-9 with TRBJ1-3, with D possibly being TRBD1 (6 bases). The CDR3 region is CASSPPHRDTIYF. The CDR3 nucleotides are TGTGCCAGCAGCCCCCCGCACAGGGACACCATATATTTT.